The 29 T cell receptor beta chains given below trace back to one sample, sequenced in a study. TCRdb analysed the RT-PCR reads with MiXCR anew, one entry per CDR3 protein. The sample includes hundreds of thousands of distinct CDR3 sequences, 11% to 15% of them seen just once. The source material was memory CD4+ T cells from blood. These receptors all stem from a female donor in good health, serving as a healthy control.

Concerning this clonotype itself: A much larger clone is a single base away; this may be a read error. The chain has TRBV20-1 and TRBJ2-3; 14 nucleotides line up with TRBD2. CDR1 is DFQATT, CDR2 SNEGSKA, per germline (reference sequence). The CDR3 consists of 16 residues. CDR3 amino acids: CSARDPRLAGGDMQYF. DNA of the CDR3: TGCAGTGCTAGAGATCCCCGACTAGCGGGAGGGGATATGCAGTATTTT.

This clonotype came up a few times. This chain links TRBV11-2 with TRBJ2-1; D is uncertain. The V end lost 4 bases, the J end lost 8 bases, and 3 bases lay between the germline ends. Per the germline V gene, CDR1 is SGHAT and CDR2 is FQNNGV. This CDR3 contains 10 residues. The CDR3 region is CASSSYEQFF. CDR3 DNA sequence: TGTGCCAGCAGCTCATATGAGCAGTTCTTC.

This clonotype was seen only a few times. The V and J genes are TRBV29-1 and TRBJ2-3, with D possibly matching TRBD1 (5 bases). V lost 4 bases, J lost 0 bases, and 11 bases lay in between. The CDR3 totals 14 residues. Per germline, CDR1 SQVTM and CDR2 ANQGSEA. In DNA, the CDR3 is TGCAGCGTTGCGCAGGGCCTCAGCACAGATACGCAGTATTTT. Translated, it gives CSVAQGLSTDTQYF.

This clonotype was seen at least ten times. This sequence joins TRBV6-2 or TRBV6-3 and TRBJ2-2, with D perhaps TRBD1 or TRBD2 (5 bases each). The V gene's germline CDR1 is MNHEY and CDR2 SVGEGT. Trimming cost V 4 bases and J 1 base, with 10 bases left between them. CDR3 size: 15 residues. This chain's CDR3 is CASSWDGRNTGELFF. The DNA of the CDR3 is TGTGCCAGCAGTTGGGACGGACGGAACACCGGGGAGCTGTTTTTT.

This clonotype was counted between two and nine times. DNA of the CDR3: TGCAGTGCTGGTTACAGGAGCTCTGGAAACACCATATATTTT. Its protein product is CSAGYRSSGNTIYF. The chain employs TRBV20-1 and TRBJ1-3, with D tentatively TRBD1 (5 bases). The V and J ends lost 5 bases and 0 bases respectively, with 11 bases between them. Germline V CDR1 and CDR2: DFQATT, SNEGSKA (reference sequence). This CDR3 has 14 amino acids.

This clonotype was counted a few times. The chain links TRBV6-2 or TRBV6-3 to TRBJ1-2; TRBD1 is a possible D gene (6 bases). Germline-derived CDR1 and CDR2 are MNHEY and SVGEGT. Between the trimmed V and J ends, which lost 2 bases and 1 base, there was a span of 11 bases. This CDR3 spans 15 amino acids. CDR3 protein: CASSYRQVFNYGYTF. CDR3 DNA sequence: TGTGCCAGCAGTTACCGACAGGTTTTTAACTATGGCTACACCTTC.

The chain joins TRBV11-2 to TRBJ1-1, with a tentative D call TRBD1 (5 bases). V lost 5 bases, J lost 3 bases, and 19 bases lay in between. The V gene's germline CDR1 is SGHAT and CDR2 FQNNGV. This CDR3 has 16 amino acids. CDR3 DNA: TGTGCCAGCAGCCAACCATCGGGACGGTGGGACACTGAAGCTTTCTTT. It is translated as CASSQPSGRWDTEAFF.

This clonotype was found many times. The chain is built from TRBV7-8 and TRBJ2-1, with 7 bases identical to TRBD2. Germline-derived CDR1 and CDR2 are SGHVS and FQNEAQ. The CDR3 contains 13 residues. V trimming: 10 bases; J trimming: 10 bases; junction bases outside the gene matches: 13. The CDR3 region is CATLPLASWEQFF. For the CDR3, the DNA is TGTGCCACCCTACCACTAGCGTCTTGGGAGCAGTTCTTC.

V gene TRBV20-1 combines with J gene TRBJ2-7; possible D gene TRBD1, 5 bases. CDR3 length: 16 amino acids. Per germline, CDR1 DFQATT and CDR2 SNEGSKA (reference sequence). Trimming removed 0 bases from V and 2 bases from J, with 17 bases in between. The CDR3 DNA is TGCAGTGCTAGAGATTTTAGGGAACAGGCTGCCTACGAGCAGTACTTC. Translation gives CSARDFREQAAYEQYF.

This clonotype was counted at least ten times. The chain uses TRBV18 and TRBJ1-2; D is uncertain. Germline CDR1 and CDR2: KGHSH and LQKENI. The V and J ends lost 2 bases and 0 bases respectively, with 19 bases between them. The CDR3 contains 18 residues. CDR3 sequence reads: CASSPTEGRGRANYGYTF. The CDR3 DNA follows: TGTGCCAGCTCACCAACAGAGGGTAGAGGCCGAGCTAACTATGGCTACACCTTC.

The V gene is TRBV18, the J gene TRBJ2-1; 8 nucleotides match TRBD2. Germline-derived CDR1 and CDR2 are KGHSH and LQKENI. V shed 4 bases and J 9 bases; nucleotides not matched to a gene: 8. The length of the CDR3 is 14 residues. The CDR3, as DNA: TGTGCCAGCTCACGGTTCTCGACTAGCGTTGAGCAGTTCTTC. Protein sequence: CASSRFSTSVEQFF. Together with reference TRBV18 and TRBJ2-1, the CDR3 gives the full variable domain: NAGVMQNPRHLVRRRGQEARLRCSPMKGHSHVYWYRQLPEEGLKFMVYLQKENIIDESGMPKERFSAEFPKEGPSILRIQQVVRGDSAAYFCASSRFSTSVEQFFGPGTRLTVL.

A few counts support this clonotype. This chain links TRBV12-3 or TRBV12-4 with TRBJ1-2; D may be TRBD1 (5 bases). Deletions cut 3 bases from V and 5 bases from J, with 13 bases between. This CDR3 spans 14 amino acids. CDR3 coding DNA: TGTGCCAGCAGTTTTGGGCCACAGGATTATGGCTACACCTTC. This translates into CASSFGPQDYGYTF.

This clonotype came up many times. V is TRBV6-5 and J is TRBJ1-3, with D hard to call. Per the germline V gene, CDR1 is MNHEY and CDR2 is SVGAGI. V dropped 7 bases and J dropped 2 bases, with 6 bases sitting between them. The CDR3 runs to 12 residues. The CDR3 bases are TGTGCCAGCAATGATGCTGGAAACACCATATATTTT. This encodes CASNDAGNTIYF.

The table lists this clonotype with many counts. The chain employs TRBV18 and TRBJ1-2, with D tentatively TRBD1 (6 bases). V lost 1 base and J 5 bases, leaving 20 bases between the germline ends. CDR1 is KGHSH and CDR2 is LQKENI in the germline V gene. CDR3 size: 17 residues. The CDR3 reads CASSPLTRQAARYGYTF. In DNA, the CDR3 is TGTGCCAGCTCACCACTGACCCGACAGGCGGCGCGGTATGGCTACACCTTC.

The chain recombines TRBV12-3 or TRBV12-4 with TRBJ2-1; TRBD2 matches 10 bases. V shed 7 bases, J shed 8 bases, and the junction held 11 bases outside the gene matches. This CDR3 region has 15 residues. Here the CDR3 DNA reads TGTGCCAGCACCCCTAAAGGGCTAGCGGGAGATGAGCAGTTCTTC. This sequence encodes CASTPKGLAGDEQFF.

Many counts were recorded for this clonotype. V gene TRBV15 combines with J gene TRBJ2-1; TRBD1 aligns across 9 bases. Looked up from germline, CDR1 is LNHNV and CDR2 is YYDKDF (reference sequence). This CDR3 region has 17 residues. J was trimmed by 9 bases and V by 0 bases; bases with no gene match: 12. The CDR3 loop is CATSRDLAGQGTGEQFF. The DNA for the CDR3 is TGTGCCACCAGCAGAGATCTCGCAGGACAGGGGACCGGTGAGCAGTTCTTC.

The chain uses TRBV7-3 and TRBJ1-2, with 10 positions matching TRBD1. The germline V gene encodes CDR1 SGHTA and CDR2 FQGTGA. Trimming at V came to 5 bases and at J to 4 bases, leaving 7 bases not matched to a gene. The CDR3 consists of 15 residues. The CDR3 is CASSPGGQGSYGYTF. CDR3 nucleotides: TGTGCCAGCAGCCCTGGGGGACAGGGGTCCTATGGCTACACCTTC.

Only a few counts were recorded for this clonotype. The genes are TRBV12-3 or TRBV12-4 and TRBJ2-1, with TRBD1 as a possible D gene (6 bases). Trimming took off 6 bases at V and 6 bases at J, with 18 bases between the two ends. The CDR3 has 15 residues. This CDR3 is CASSTQGWFSNEQFF. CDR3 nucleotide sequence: TGTGCCAGCAGCACACAGGGCTGGTTTAGCAATGAGCAGTTCTTC.

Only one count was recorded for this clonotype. The CDR3 here is CSASIDRNYGYTF. In nucleotides, the CDR3 is TGCAGTGCTAGCATAGACAGGAACTATGGCTACACCTTC. The chain employs TRBV20-1 and TRBJ1-2; a possible D gene is TRBD1 (6 bases). This CDR3 contains 13 residues. Germline V gives CDR1 DFQATT, CDR2 SNEGSKA (reference sequence). V lost 3 bases, J lost 2 bases, and 10 bases lay in between.

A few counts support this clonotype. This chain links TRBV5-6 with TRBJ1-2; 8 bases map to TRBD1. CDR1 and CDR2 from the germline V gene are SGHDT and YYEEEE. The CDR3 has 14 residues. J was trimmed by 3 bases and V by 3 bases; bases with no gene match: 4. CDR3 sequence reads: CASSWDRPDYGYTF. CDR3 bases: TGTGCCAGCAGCTGGGACAGGCCCGACTATGGCTACACCTTC.

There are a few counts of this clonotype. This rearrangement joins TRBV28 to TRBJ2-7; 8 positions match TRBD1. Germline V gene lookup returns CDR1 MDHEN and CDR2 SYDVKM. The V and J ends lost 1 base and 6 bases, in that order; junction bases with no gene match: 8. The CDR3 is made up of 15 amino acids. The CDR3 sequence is CASSLFGQGAGEQYF. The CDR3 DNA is TGTGCCAGCAGTTTATTCGGCCAGGGGGCGGGCGAGCAGTACTTC.

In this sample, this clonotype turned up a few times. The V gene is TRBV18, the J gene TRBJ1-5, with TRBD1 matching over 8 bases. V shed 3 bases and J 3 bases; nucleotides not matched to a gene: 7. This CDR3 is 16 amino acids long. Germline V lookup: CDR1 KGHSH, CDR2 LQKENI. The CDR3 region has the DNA TGTGCCAGCTCACCCGGAGGACAGGGTAACAATCAGCCCCAGCATTTT. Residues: CASSPGGQGNNQPQHF.

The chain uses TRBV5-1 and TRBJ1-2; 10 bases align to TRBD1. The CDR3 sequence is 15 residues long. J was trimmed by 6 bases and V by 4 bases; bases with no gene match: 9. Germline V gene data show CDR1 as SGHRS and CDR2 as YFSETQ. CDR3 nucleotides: TGCGCCAGCAGCCTAGGGACAGGGGAAACCCATGGCTACACCTTC. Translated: CASSLGTGETHGYTF.

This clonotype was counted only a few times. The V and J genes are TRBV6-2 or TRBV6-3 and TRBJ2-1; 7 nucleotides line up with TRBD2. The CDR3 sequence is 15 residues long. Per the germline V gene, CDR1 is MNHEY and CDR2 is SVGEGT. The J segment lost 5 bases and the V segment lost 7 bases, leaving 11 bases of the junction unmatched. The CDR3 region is CASTRPLADDNEQFF. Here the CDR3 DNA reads TGTGCCAGCACCCGACCCCTAGCGGATGACAATGAGCAGTTCTTC.

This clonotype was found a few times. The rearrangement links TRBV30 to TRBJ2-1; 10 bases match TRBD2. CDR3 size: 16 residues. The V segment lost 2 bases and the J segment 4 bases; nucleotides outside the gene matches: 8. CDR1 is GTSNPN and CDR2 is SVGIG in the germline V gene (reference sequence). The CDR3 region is CAWSSSGGGRYNEQFF. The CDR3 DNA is TGTGCCTGGAGTTCAAGCGGGGGGGGCCGGTACAATGAGCAGTTCTTC.

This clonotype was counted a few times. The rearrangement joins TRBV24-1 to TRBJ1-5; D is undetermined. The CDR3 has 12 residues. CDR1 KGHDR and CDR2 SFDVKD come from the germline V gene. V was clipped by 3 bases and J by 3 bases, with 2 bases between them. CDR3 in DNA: TGTGCCACCAGTGATGACAATCAGCCCCAGCATTTT. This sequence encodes CATSDDNQPQHF.

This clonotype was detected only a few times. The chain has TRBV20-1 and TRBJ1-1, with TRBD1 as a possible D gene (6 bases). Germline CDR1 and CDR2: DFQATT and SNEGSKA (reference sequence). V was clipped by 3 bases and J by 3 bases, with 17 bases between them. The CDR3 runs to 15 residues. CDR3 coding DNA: TGCAGTGCTAGGGTGGGGGGCGATTGGGACACTGAAGCTTTCTTT. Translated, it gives CSARVGGDWDTEAFF.

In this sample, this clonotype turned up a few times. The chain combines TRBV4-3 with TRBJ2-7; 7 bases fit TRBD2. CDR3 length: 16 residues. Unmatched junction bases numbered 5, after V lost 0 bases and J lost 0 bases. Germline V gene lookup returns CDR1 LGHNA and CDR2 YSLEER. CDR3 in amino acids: CASSQDLASGSYEQYF. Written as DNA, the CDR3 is TGCGCCAGCAGCCAAGATCTGGCTAGCGGCTCCTACGAGCAGTACTTC.

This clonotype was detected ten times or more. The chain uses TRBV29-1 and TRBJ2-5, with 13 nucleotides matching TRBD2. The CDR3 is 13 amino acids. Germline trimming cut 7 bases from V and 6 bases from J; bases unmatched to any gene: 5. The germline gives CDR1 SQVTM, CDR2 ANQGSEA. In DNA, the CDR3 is TGCAGCGGATGGACTAGCGGGAGACAGACCCAGTACTTC. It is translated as CSGWTSGRQTQYF.